These 25 T cell receptor beta chains were all obtained from the same sample, sequenced in a study of PD-1 blockade in classical Hodgkin lymphoma. TCRdb's table, derived via immunoSEQ multiplex PCR, lists solely in-frame clones and lacks some. This table holds around 15,000 clones, 60% to 85% found once. Time point indicated: cycle 4 day 1 (C4D1), after five to seven weeks of nivolumab. Every patient had relapsed following autologous stem cell transplantation, and cohorts differed in brentuximab vedotin exposure. Out of thawed PBMCs, magnetic negative selection purified CD4+ T cells. The specimen was CD4+ T cells from blood, collected before the fourth cycle of nivolumab. All receptors derive from a human donor with classical Hodgkin lymphoma.

The chain recombines TRBV27 with TRBJ2-6, with D possibly TRBD1 on 5 matching bases. Germline CDR1 reads MNHEY; CDR2 reads SMNVEV (reference sequence). The germline V and J ends were trimmed by 6 bases and 0 bases, with 15 bases remaining between them. The CDR3 consists of 17 residues. The CDR3 DNA reads TGTGCCAGCAGGCAAACGACAGTATACTCTGGGGCCAACGTCCTGACTTTC. It translates to CASRQTTVYSGANVLTF. Complete variable domain (other parts from reference TRBV27 and TRBJ2-6): EAQVTQNPRYLITVTGKKLTVTCSQNMNHEYMSWYRQDPGLGLRQIYYSMNVEVTDKGDVPEGYKVSRKEKRNFPLILESPSPNQTSLYFCASRQTTVYSGANVLTFGAGSRLTVL.

The CDR3 loop reads CATSFTGTPMGTQYF. DNA for the CDR3: TGTGCCACTTCCTTTACCGGGACTCCCATGGGGACCCAGTACTTC. This rearrangement joins TRBV15 to TRBJ2-5, with TRBD2 as a possible D gene (6 bases). Trimming took 9 bases from V and 7 from J, leaving 24 bases between them. This CDR3 comprises 15 residues. Germline-derived CDR1 and CDR2 are LNHNV and YYDKDF (reference sequence).

The chain is built from TRBV15 and TRBJ2-5; 11 bases are shared with TRBD2. Trimming removed 3 bases from V and 2 bases from J; junction bases left unmatched: 2. The germline V gene encodes CDR1 LNHNV and CDR2 YYDKDF (reference sequence). The CDR3 has 15 residues. CDR3 sequence: CATSRGTSGQETQYF. Written as DNA, the CDR3 is TGTGCCACCAGCAGGGGGACTAGCGGACAAGAGACCCAGTACTTC.

This rearrangement joins TRBV2 to TRBJ1-5; the D gene is possibly TRBD1 (5 bases). The V end lost 7 bases, the J end lost 7 bases, and 14 bases lay between the germline ends. The CDR3 is made up of 13 amino acids. Germline V CDR1 and CDR2: SNHLY, FYNNEI. The DNA of the CDR3 is TGTGCCAGCAAGTACCAGGGTAACCAGCCCCAGCATTTT. Residues: CASKYQGNQPQHF.

The V call is TRBV14, the J call TRBJ2-7; 8 bases agree with TRBD1. J was trimmed by 3 bases and V by 4 bases; bases with no gene match: 5. CDR1 and CDR2 from the germline V gene are SGHDN and FVKESK. The CDR3 length is 14 residues. CDR3 bases: TGTGCCAGCAGCCGACAGGGGAACCTCTACGAGCAGTACTTC. This codes for CASSRQGNLYEQYF.

This clone was seen just once. The chain recombines TRBV27 with TRBJ2-2; no firm D call. V was shortened by 3 bases and J by 8 bases, with 7 bases between the two germline ends. This CDR3 has 12 amino acids. Germline CDR1 and CDR2: MNHEY and SMNVEV (reference sequence). CDR3 loop: CASSFLQGELFF. CDR3 bases: TGTGCCAGCAGTTTTTTACAGGGGGAGCTGTTTTTT.

This clone has just one count. This chain uses TRBV2 with TRBJ2-7; D is unclear. The CDR3 runs 13 residues. Looked up from germline, CDR1 is SNHLY and CDR2 is FYNNEI. The V end lost 4 bases, the J end lost 4 bases, and 11 bases lay between the germline ends. CDR3 loop: CASSVPQQYEQYF. CDR3 nucleotides: TGTGCCAGCAGTGTTCCCCAGCAGTACGAGCAGTACTTC.

The table lists this clone with a count of one. The rearrangement links TRBV7-8 to TRBJ1-5; the D gene is possibly TRBD1 (6 bases). The CDR3 totals 15 residues. Germline V gene sequence: CDR1 SGHVS, CDR2 FQNEAQ. Trimming took off 0 bases at V and 7 bases at J, with 13 bases between the two ends. CDR3 residues: CASSLAGGLEQPQHF. CDR3 bases: TGTGCCAGCAGCTTAGCTGGGGGGCTCGAACAGCCCCAGCATTTT. Looking up the rest from reference TRBV7-8 and TRBJ1-5 gives the full variable domain: GAGVSQSPRYKVAKRGQDVALRCDPISGHVSLFWYQQALGQGPEFLTYFQNEAQLDKSGLPSDRFFAERPEGSVSTLKIQRTQQEDSAVYLCASSLAGGLEQPQHFGDGTRLSIL.

This chain links TRBV6-5 with TRBJ2-7; the D gene is possibly TRBD2 (6 bases). Per germline, CDR1 MNHEY and CDR2 SVGAGI. Trimming left V 8 bases short and J 5 bases short, with 13 bases between. The CDR3 is 12 residues long. CDR3 sequence reads: CASGRRADEQYF. The CDR3 DNA is TGTGCCAGCGGCAGGAGGGCGGACGAGCAGTACTTC.

The table lists this clone with a count of one. J is TRBJ2-1 and V is TRBV18; D call uncertain. The V and J ends lost 6 bases and 3 bases respectively, with 12 bases between them. The germline V gene encodes CDR1 KGHSH and CDR2 LQKENI. The CDR3 totals 14 residues. CDR3 sequence: CASSLLRLYNEQFF. The CDR3 region has the DNA TGTGCCAGCTCCCTACTCCGACTCTACAATGAGCAGTTCTTC.

A remark on this clone: At one of its ends the junction is not consistent with the germline gene, which may arise from a read error. J is TRBJ2-2 and V is TRBV7-7; 9 bases align to TRBD1. The CDR3 is made up of 15 amino acids. CDR1 and CDR2 from the germline V gene are SSHAT and FNYEAQ (reference sequence). CDR3 nucleotide sequence: TGTGCTAGCAGCTTGGGACAGGGAGGCACCGGGGAGCTGTTTTTT. It encodes CASSLGQGGTGELFF. Looking up the rest from reference TRBV7-7 and TRBJ2-2 gives the full variable domain: GAGVSQSPRYKVTKRGQDVTLRCDPISSHATLYWYQQALGQGPEFLTYFNYEAQPDKSGLPSDRFSAERPEGSISTLTIQRTEQRDSAMYRCASSLGQGGTGELFFGEGSRLTVL.

This clone was picked up a small number of times. The chain joins TRBV29-1 to TRBJ2-4; 8 bases line up with TRBD2. The CDR3 sequence is 15 residues long. J gave up 1 base and V 7 bases, and 9 bases lay outside the gene matches. Germline loops: CDR1 SQVTM, CDR2 ANQGSEA. CDR3 coding DNA: TGCAGCGCTTCAAGCGGGAGTGGTGCCAAAAACATTCAGTACTTC. It encodes CSASSGSGAKNIQYF.

The chain couples TRBV25-1 to TRBJ2-4; tentatively, D is TRBD1 (6 bases). The V gene lost 3 bases and the J gene lost 1 base, with 10 bases spanning the gap. The CDR3 spans 15 residues. Germline values: CDR1 MGHDK, CDR2 SYGVNS. CDR3 nucleotides: TGTGCCAGCAGTGAGGGGGCGTGGGCCAAAAACATTCAGTACTTC. Protein product: CASSEGAWAKNIQYF.

The rearrangement uses TRBV11-1 and TRBJ2-2; 10 nucleotides agree with TRBD1. The germline V gene has CDR1 SGHAT and CDR2 FQDESV (reference sequence). The CDR3 runs to 17 residues. V shed 5 bases and J 5 bases; nucleotides not matched to a gene: 11. CDR3 nucleotides: TGTGCCAGCAGCAAGTTTTGGGGACAGGGGCCAACCGGGGAGCTGTTTTTT. As protein: CASSKFWGQGPTGELFF.

The chain carries TRBV6-5 and TRBJ2-1; D is possibly TRBD1 (5 bases). The germline V gene has CDR1 MNHEY and CDR2 SVGAGI. The CDR3 contains 15 residues. Trimming left V 0 bases short and J 4 bases short, with 10 bases between. For the CDR3, the DNA is TGTGCCAGCAGTTACTCGTGGCCAGGGTACAATGAGCAGTTCTTC. Its translation: CASSYSWPGYNEQFF.

This clone has a handful of counts. The V call is TRBV27, the J call TRBJ1-5, with D possibly TRBD1 on 5 matching bases. Trimming took 6 bases from V and 3 from J, leaving 18 bases between them. There are 16 residues in the CDR3. The germline CDR1 and CDR2 sequences are MNHEY and SMNVEV (reference sequence). CDR3 DNA sequence: TGTGCCAGCAGCCGCAACACAGGAATAGTCAATCAGCCCCAGCATTTT. Its protein product is CASSRNTGIVNQPQHF.

The chain links TRBV5-6 to TRBJ2-2, with 8 bases aligning to TRBD1. The junction had 5 bases not matched to a gene; V was cut back by 2 bases and J by 5 bases. The CDR3 has 15 residues. CDR1 is SGHDT and CDR2 is YYEEEE in the germline V gene. The chain's CDR3 is CASSFRDRQTGELFF. CDR3 in DNA: TGTGCCAGCAGCTTCCGGGACAGGCAAACCGGGGAGCTGTTTTTT.

This chain uses TRBV5-1 with TRBJ1-2; 9 bases match TRBD1. Germline CDR1 SGHRS, CDR2 YFSETQ. After removal of 3 bases from V and 7 bases from J, the junction contained 1 base not matched to a gene. The CDR3 is 12 residues long. CDR3 protein: CASSWDRAGYTF. CDR3 sequence (DNA): TGCGCCAGCAGCTGGGACAGGGCTGGCTACACCTTC. The complete variable domain, with remaining parts taken from reference TRBV5-1 and TRBJ1-2, reads KAGVTQTPRYLIKTRGQQVTLSCSPISGHRSVSWYQQTPGQGLQFLFEYFSETQRNKGNFPGRFSGRQFSNSRSEMNVSTLELGDSALYLCASSWDRAGYTFGSGTRLTVV.

The rearrangement joins TRBV29-1 to TRBJ1-4; no definite D call. CDR3 size: 13 residues. With 3 bases removed from V and 3 bases from J, the gap between germline ends came to 8 bases. Germline V gene data show CDR1 as SQVTM and CDR2 as ANQGSEA. Here the CDR3 reads CSVDTGSNEKLFF. For the CDR3, the DNA is TGCAGCGTTGACACCGGGTCTAATGAAAAACTGTTTTTT.

The chain joins TRBV6-4 to TRBJ1-5; D is unclear. With 3 bases removed from V and 3 bases from J, the gap between germline ends came to 9 bases. The CDR3 covers 14 residues. The V gene's germline CDR1 is MRHNA and CDR2 SNTAGT. CDR3 loop: CASSEVGFNQPQHF. The DNA of the CDR3 is TGTGCCAGCAGTGAGGTGGGTTTCAATCAGCCCCAGCATTTT.

This sequence joins TRBV19 and TRBJ2-7, with 7 bases identical to TRBD1. This CDR3 is built from 14 residues. CDR1 is LNHDA and CDR2 is SQIVND in the germline V gene (reference sequence). V trimming: 3 bases; J trimming: 3 bases; junction bases outside the gene matches: 5. In DNA, the CDR3 is TGTGCCAGTAGTATTTGGGACAGAAACTACGAGCAGTACTTC. It yields the protein CASSIWDRNYEQYF.

The V and J genes are TRBV4-1 and TRBJ2-3; D is unclear. The CDR3 runs 18 residues. V lost 0 bases and J 2 bases, leaving 18 bases between the germline ends. Germline V gene lookup returns CDR1 MGHRA and CDR2 YSYEKL. Here the CDR3 reads CASSQDGESGHHTDTQYF. The CDR3 DNA sequence: TGCGCCAGCAGCCAAGATGGAGAATCCGGCCACCACACAGATACGCAGTATTTT.

The chain combines TRBV5-6 with TRBJ1-2, with a possible D match to TRBD1 (6 bases). Germline V gene lookup returns CDR1 SGHDT and CDR2 YYEEEE. V shed 2 bases and J shed 3 bases, with 8 bases lying between them. The CDR3 consists of 13 residues. CDR3 sequence: CASSLQGDYGYTF. Written as DNA, the CDR3 is TGTGCCAGCAGCTTACAGGGAGACTATGGCTACACCTTC.

V is TRBV5-1 and J is TRBJ1-1; D unclear. V lost 0 bases and J lost 1, with 4 bases in between. Germline loops: CDR1 SGHRS, CDR2 YFSETQ. This CDR3 has 13 residues. CDR3 DNA: TGCGCCAGCAGCTTGGACTGGAACACTGAAGCTTTCTTT. The encoded protein is CASSLDWNTEAFF.

CDR3 DNA: TGTGCCAGTAGTATTTTGGAGACAGGCCGCAATCAGCCCCAGCATTTT. Translation gives CASSILETGRNQPQHF. This chain joins TRBV19 and TRBJ1-5, with D perhaps TRBD1 (6 bases). V dropped 3 bases and J dropped 2 bases, with 14 bases sitting between them. The length of the CDR3 is 16 residues. Germline CDR1 and CDR2: LNHDA and SQIVND (reference sequence). The full variable domain, rest sourced from reference TRBV19 and TRBJ1-5, is DGGITQSPKYLFRKEGQNVTLSCEQNLNHDAMYWYRQDPGQGLRLIYYSQIVNDFQKGDIAEGYSVSREKKESFPLTVTSAQKNPTAFYLCASSILETGRNQPQHFGDGTRLSIL.